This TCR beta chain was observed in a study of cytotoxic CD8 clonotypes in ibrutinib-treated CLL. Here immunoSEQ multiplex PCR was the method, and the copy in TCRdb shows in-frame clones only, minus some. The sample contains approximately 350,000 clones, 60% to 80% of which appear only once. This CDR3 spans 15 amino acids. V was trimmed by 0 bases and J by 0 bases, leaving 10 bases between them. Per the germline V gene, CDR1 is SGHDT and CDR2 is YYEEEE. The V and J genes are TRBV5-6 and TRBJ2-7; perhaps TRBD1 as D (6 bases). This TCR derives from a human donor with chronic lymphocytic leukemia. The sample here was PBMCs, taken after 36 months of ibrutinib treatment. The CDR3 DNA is TGTGCCAGCAGCTTGGCCGACAGGATCTCCTACGAGCAGTACTTC. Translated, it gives CASSLADRISYEQYF.